The 29 T cell receptor beta chains in this list originate from one sample, sequenced in a study of T cells in localized non-small cell lung cancer. Data came from immunoSEQ multiplex PCR; TCRdb stores just in-frame clones and leaves some out. Altogether over 40,000 clones are present, 65% to 85% being singletons, with the ten largest covering 17%. This material consisted of peripheral blood mononuclear cells, taken before any cancer treatment. The receptors come from a man aged 35-75 years with stage III lung adenocarcinoma.

The rearrangement links TRBV7-2 to TRBJ2-1; no clear D gene. Trimming took 2 bases from V and 0 from J, leaving 8 bases between them. Looked up from germline, CDR1 is SGHTA and CDR2 is FQGNSA. This CDR3 has 15 amino acids. The CDR3 sequence is CASSLKVSSYNEQFF. The CDR3 nucleotides read TGTGCCAGCAGCTTAAAGGTGAGCTCCTACAATGAGCAGTTCTTC.

The chain carries TRBV7-9 and TRBJ1-1; TRBD1 matches 7 bases. This CDR3 contains 15 residues. CDR1 and CDR2 (germline): SEHNR, FQNEAQ (reference sequence). V was clipped by 2 bases and J by 0 bases; unmatched bases: 3. CDR3 nucleotide sequence: TGTGCCAGCAGCTTAATCCAGGGGGTGAACACTGAAGCTTTCTTT. This gives the protein CASSLIQGVNTEAFF. Looking up the rest from reference TRBV7-9 and TRBJ1-1 gives the full variable domain: DTGVSQNPRHKITKRGQNVTFRCDPISEHNRLYWYRQTLGQGPEFLTYFQNEAQLEKSRLLSDRFSAERPKGSFSTLEIQRTEQGDSAMYLCASSLIQGVNTEAFFGQGTRLTVV.

The V gene is TRBV4-2, the J gene TRBJ1-4, with D hard to call. This CDR3 is 14 amino acids long. The V gene's germline CDR1 is LGHNA and CDR2 YNFKEQ. Deletions cut 0 bases from V and 8 bases from J, with 10 bases between. The DNA of the CDR3 is TGTGCCAGCAGCCAAGAGAAATCGAGGGAAAAACTGTTTTTT. Amino acid sequence: CASSQEKSREKLFF.

The genes are TRBV6-6 and TRBJ2-5, with 9 nucleotides matching TRBD1. CDR3 length: 15 amino acids. Germline CDR1 is MNHNY and CDR2 is SVGAGI (reference sequence). Losses at the gene ends were 5 bases for V and 2 bases for J; bases not matched to a gene: 6. The CDR3 DNA is TGTGCCAGCAGTATCGACAGGGGGAATCAAGAGACCCAGTACTTC. Amino acid sequence: CASSIDRGNQETQYF.

This rearrangement joins TRBV19 to TRBJ2-3, with D possibly TRBD2 on 5 matching bases. CDR1 LNHDA and CDR2 SQIVND come from the germline V gene (reference sequence). The CDR3 has 13 amino acids. Trimming took 4 bases from V and 6 from J, leaving 11 bases between them. The CDR3 spells CASSTPAGDTQYF. The DNA for the CDR3 is TGTGCCAGTAGTACCCCGGCGGGTGATACGCAGTATTTT.

The J gene is TRBJ1-1, the V gene TRBV6-5; no clear D gene. Germline CDR1 MNHEY, CDR2 SVGAGI. The CDR3 covers 11 residues. V was cut by 8 bases and J by 3 bases, with 7 bases left in between. The CDR3 here is CASAGDTEAFF. The CDR3 DNA is TGTGCCAGCGCTGGTGACACTGAAGCTTTCTTT.

The chain is built from TRBV5-4 and TRBJ2-7; D gene unclear. V was clipped by 0 bases and J by 0 bases, with 7 bases between them. Germline CDR1 reads SGHNT; CDR2 reads YYREEE (reference sequence). The CDR3 extends over 14 amino acids. CDR3 bases: TGTGCCAGCAGCTTGGATGACTTCTCCTACGAGCAGTACTTC. Its translation is CASSLDDFSYEQYF.

The genes are TRBV19 and TRBJ2-5; D uncertain. The germline V and J ends were trimmed by 4 bases and 5 bases, with 11 bases remaining between them. CDR3 length: 13 residues. The germline CDR1 and CDR2 sequences are LNHDA and SQIVND (reference sequence). The CDR3 DNA follows: TGTGCCAGTAGTAGCATGACAAGGGAGACCCAGTACTTC. It yields the protein CASSSMTRETQYF. Drawing the rest from reference TRBV19 and TRBJ2-5, the complete variable domain is DGGITQSPKYLFRKEGQNVTLSCEQNLNHDAMYWYRQDPGQGLRLIYYSQIVNDFQKGDIAEGYSVSREKKESFPLTVTSAQKNPTAFYLCASSSMTRETQYFGPGTRLLVL.

The gene calls are TRBV15 and TRBJ1-4; 12 bases fit TRBD1. Germline V CDR1 and CDR2: LNHNV, YYDKDF (reference sequence). This CDR3 has 13 amino acids. The V segment lost 4 bases and the J segment 12 bases; nucleotides outside the gene matches: 3. The CDR3 protein is CATSTGQGAELFF. The DNA for the CDR3 is TGTGCCACCAGCACGGGACAGGGGGCAGAACTGTTTTTT. The full variable domain, with the rest looked up from reference TRBV15 and TRBJ1-4, is DAMVIQNPRYQVTQFGKPVTLSCSQTLNHNVMYWYQQKSSQAPKLLFHYYDKDFNNEADTPDNFQSRRPNTSFCFLDIRSPGLGDTAMYLCATSTGQGAELFFGSGTQLSVL.

The V gene is TRBV14, the J gene TRBJ1-1; D ambiguous. The germline V gene encodes CDR1 SGHDN and CDR2 FVKESK. There are 13 residues in the CDR3. With 6 bases removed from V and 1 base from J, the gap between germline ends came to 9 bases. The CDR3 region is CASSRQKNTEAFF. CDR3 bases: TGTGCCAGCAGTCGGCAGAAGAACACTGAAGCTTTCTTT.

This chain joins TRBV10-3 and TRBJ2-1; 7 nucleotides line up with TRBD2. This CDR3 has 15 residues. Germline CDR1 ENHRY, CDR2 SYGVKD. The ends lost 3 bases at V and 2 bases at J; junction bases unmatched: 4. The CDR3, as DNA: TGTGCCATCAGTGAAGACGGGGGGACCTACAATGAGCAGTTCTTC. This translates into CAISEDGGTYNEQFF.

The DNA of the CDR3 is TGTGCCAGCAGTGAATTCGGGTCTGGAAACACCATATATTTT. Residues: CASSEFGSGNTIYF. This chain uses TRBV6-1 with TRBJ1-3; the D is unclear. The V and J ends lost 2 bases and 1 base respectively, with 6 bases between them. The CDR3 loop spans 14 amino acids. Germline V gene sequence: CDR1 MNHNS, CDR2 SASEGT.

In its sample, this clone was seen a few times. This chain joins TRBV2 and TRBJ2-7; 9 bases line up with TRBD1. Germline V gives CDR1 SNHLY, CDR2 FYNNEI. The CDR3 loop spans 13 amino acids. The V and J ends lost 7 bases and 3 bases, in that order; junction bases with no gene match: 4. The CDR3 region is CASMLDRGYEQYF. For the CDR3, the DNA is TGTGCCAGCATGCTGGACAGGGGCTACGAGCAGTACTTC.

J is TRBJ2-3 and V is TRBV4-1; D unresolved. V lost 1 base, J lost 5 bases, and 1 base lay in between. Germline CDR1 and CDR2: MGHRA and YSYEKL. This CDR3 is built from 11 residues. The CDR3 is CASSQGDTQYF. The CDR3 coding sequence is TGCGCCAGCAGCCAAGGAGATACGCAGTATTTT.

The sample holds one count of this clone. The chain carries TRBV7-4 and TRBJ1-6; a weak D match, TRBD1 (5 bases). Per germline, CDR1 SGHVT and CDR2 SQSDAQ. Trimming removed 6 bases at V and 9 bases at J, with 21 bases between. The CDR3 consists of 16 residues. The DNA for the CDR3 is TGTGCCAGCAGATTGATTAGATTGGGGGGTTGTTCACCCCTCCACTTT. It specifies CASRLIRLGGCSPLHF.

This clone occurred a few times. The V and J genes are TRBV18 and TRBJ2-5; TRBD1 aligns across 11 bases. The V segment lost 5 bases and the J segment 5 bases; nucleotides outside the gene matches: 7. The CDR3 is 15 amino acids. CDR1 KGHSH and CDR2 LQKENI come from the germline V gene. In DNA, the CDR3 is TGTGCCAGCTCAACTGGGACAGGGGGAAGGGAGACCCAGTACTTC. Protein: CASSTGTGGRETQYF. Based on the CDR3 plus reference TRBV18 and TRBJ2-5, the full variable domain is NAGVMQNPRHLVRRRGQEARLRCSPMKGHSHVYWYRQLPEEGLKFMVYLQKENIIDESGMPKERFSAEFPKEGPSILRIQQVVRGDSAAYFCASSTGTGGRETQYFGPGTRLLVL.

The rearrangement joins TRBV25-1 to TRBJ2-1, with D hard to call. The CDR3 contains 17 residues. Trimming shortened V by 3 bases and J by 5 bases, and 20 bases separated the two germline ends. Germline V gene lookup returns CDR1 MGHDK and CDR2 SYGVNS. The CDR3 sequence: CASSEAEVSPFHNEQFF. The CDR3 DNA sequence: TGTGCCAGCAGTGAGGCGGAAGTCAGCCCCTTCCACAATGAGCAGTTCTTC.

This sequence joins TRBV10-3 and TRBJ2-2; 10 nucleotides line up with TRBD2. The V gene end was trimmed by 8 bases and the J gene end by 3 bases; junction bases not matched to a gene: 9. Germline CDR1 reads ENHRY; CDR2 reads SYGVKD. This CDR3 contains 16 residues. CDR3 DNA: TGTGCCATCTGGGTAGCGGGGGGTTTGGACACCGGGGAGCTGTTTTTT. Protein product: CAIWVAGGLDTGELFF.

The chain carries TRBV14 and TRBJ2-7, with no clear D. CDR1 SGHDN and CDR2 FVKESK come from the germline V gene. The CDR3 is 17 amino acids. V was shortened by 1 base and J by 5 bases, with 21 bases between the two germline ends. Here the CDR3 DNA reads TGTGCCAGCAGCCAAGTCAATCGGAGACGGATGGTCCACGAGCAGTACTTC. It yields the protein CASSQVNRRRMVHEQYF.

V and J are TRBV5-4 and TRBJ2-2; 8 positions match TRBD1. Germline CDR1 reads SGHNT; CDR2 reads YYREEE (reference sequence). The CDR3 totals 16 residues. Losses at the gene ends were 2 bases for V and 4 bases for J; bases not matched to a gene: 7. CDR3 sequence reads: CASSFPGQALTGELFF. CDR3 DNA sequence: TGTGCCAGCAGCTTCCCGGGACAGGCGCTCACCGGGGAGCTGTTTTTT.

The chain uses TRBV2 and TRBJ2-1; 8 nucleotides agree with TRBD2. The CDR3 sequence is 15 residues long. The V and J ends lost 7 bases and 7 bases, in that order; junction bases with no gene match: 12. Germline V CDR1 and CDR2: SNHLY, FYNNEI. The CDR3 spells CASIFFRRGGNEQFF. Here the CDR3 DNA reads TGTGCCAGCATCTTTTTCCGTCGGGGGGGGAATGAGCAGTTCTTC.

A word on this clone: Distinct nucleotide sequences in the sample also encode this CDR3. The rearrangement links TRBV7-2 to TRBJ1-1; 8 positions match TRBD1. The V and J ends lost 5 bases and 5 bases, in that order; junction bases with no gene match: 4. Germline V CDR1 and CDR2: SGHTA, FQGNSA. The CDR3 consists of 13 residues. CDR3 sequence: CASSLQGGTEAFF. CDR3 sequence (DNA): TGTGCCAGCAGCCTACAGGGGGGGACTGAAGCTTTCTTT.

The chain employs TRBV5-1 and TRBJ1-1, with 7 nucleotides matching TRBD1. The CDR3 runs to 15 residues. CDR1 is SGHRS, CDR2 YFSETQ, per germline. The trim removed 0 bases at V and 2 bases at J, leaving 4 bases unmatched. The chain's CDR3 is CASSLGQGGNTEAFF. In DNA form, the CDR3 reads TGCGCCAGCAGCTTGGGACAGGGCGGAAACACTGAAGCTTTCTTT.

V gene TRBV29-1 combines with J gene TRBJ2-7, with D perhaps being TRBD1 or TRBD2 (5 bases each). This CDR3 has 13 residues. Per the germline V gene, CDR1 is SQVTM and CDR2 is ANQGSEA. Trimming shortened V by 5 bases and J by 0 bases, and 11 bases separated the two germline ends. CDR3 sequence: CSVRAGSSYEQYF. DNA of the CDR3: TGCAGCGTTCGGGCAGGGAGCTCCTACGAGCAGTACTTC.

This clone was counted only a few times. This chain joins TRBV2 and TRBJ1-5; D is uncertain. V gave up 8 bases and J gave up 3 bases, with 14 bases separating them. Germline V lookup: CDR1 SNHLY, CDR2 FYNNEI. The CDR3 totals 14 residues. The CDR3 region has the DNA TGTGCCAGCGGAAGGGAGTGGGCCAATCAGCCCCAGCATTTT. Protein sequence: CASGREWANQPQHF.

This chain uses TRBV30 with TRBJ1-1; no clear D gene. Germline assignment: CDR1 GTSNPN and CDR2 SVGIG (reference sequence). The V end lost 3 bases, the J end lost 7 bases, and 12 bases lay between the germline ends. The CDR3 length is 12 residues. The CDR3 loop is CAWSVTGDEAFF. The CDR3 coding sequence is TGTGCCTGGAGCGTTACCGGAGATGAAGCTTTCTTT.

This clone was seen a single time. The rearrangement links TRBV27 to TRBJ2-7; D possibly matches TRBD1 or TRBD2 (7 bases each). V lost 3 bases and J lost 5, with 14 bases in between. The CDR3 consists of 14 residues. From germline, CDR1 is MNHEY and CDR2 SMNVEV (reference sequence). DNA for the CDR3: TGTGCCAGCAGTTTGGGGAGGGGGCTAGACGAGCAGTACTTC. The encoded protein is CASSLGRGLDEQYF.

This chain connects TRBV5-6 to TRBJ1-6, with D uncertain. The length of the CDR3 is 13 residues. Germline CDR1 reads SGHDT; CDR2 reads YYEEEE. Trimming shortened V by 0 bases and J by 10 bases, and 8 bases separated the two germline ends. The CDR3 nucleotides read TGTGCCAGCAGCTTGGAGGCCAGGTCACCCCTCCACTTT. This encodes CASSLEARSPLHF.

The chain links TRBV7-2 to TRBJ2-7; D is unclear. This CDR3 has 12 residues. The ends were cut back, 5 bases at V and 2 bases at J, with 7 bases in the middle. The V gene's germline CDR1 is SGHTA and CDR2 FQGNSA. The CDR3 loop reads CASSRPPYEQYF. The CDR3 region has the DNA TGTGCCAGCAGCCGACCCCCCTACGAGCAGTACTTC.